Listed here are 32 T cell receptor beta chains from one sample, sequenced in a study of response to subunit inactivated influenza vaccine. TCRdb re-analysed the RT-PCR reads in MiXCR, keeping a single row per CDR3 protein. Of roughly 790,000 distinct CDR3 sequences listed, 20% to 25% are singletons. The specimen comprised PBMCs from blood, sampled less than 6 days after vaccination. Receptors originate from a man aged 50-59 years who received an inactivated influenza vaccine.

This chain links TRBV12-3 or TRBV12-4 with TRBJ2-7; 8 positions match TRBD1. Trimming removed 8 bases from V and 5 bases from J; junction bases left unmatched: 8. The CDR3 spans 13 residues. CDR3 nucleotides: TGTGCCAGCGCCCAGGGGGCAGGTAACGAGCAGTACTTC. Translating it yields CASAQGAGNEQYF.

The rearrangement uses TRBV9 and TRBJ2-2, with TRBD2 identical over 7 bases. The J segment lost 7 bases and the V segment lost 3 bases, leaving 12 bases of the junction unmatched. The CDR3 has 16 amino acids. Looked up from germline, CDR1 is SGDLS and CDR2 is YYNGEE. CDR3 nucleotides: TGTGCCAGCAGCGCAGAAGCGGGAACTGCCGGCGGGGAGCTGTTTTTT. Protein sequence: CASSAEAGTAGGELFF.

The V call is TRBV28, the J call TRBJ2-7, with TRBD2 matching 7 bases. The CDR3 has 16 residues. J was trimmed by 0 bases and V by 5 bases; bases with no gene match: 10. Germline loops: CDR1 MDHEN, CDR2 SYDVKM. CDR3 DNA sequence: TGTGCCAGCAGTACCGATTCGAGGGAGGGCTCCTACGAGCAGTACTTC. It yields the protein CASSTDSREGSYEQYF.

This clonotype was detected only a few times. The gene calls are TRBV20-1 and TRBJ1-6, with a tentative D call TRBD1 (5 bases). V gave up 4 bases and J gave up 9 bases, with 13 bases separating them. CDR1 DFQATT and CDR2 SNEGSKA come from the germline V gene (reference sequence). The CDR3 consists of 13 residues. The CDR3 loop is CSATPGRGSPLHF. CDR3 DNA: TGCAGTGCTACGCCCGGGAGGGGTTCACCCCTCCACTTT.

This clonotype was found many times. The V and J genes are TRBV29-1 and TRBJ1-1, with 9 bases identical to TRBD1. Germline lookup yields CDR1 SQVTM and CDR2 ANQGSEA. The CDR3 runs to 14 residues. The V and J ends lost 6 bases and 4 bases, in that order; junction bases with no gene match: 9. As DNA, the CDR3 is TGCAGCGTCCGTACAGGGGGCAGGGGCACTGAAGCTTTCTTT. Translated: CSVRTGGRGTEAFF. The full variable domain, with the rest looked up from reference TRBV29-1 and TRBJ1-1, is SAVISQKPSRDICQRGTSLTIQCQVDSQVTMMFWYRQQPGQSLTLIATANQGSEATYESGFVIDKFPISRPNLTFSTLTVSNMSPEDSSIYLCSVRTGGRGTEAFFGQGTRLTVV.

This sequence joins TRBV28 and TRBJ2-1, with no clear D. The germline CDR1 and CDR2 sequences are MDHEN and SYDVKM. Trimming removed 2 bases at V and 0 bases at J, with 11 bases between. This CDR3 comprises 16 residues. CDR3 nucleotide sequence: TGTGCCAGCAGTTTAGGTGGCAGCCGCTCCTACAATGAGCAGTTCTTC. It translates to CASSLGGSRSYNEQFF.

Here the CDR3 reads CAISGGQGLEGYTF. Written as DNA, the CDR3 is TGTGCCATCAGTGGTGGACAAGGACTTGAAGGCTACACCTTC. The chain has TRBV10-3 and TRBJ1-2; D may be TRBD1 (5 bases). The CDR3 has 14 residues. The V gene lost 4 bases and the J gene lost 8 bases, with 17 bases spanning the gap. Germline CDR1 ENHRY, CDR2 SYGVKD.

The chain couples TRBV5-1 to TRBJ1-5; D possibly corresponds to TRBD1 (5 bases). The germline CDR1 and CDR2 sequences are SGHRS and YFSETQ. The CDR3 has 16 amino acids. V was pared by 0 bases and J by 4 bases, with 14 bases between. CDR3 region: CASSLEPGGENQPQHF. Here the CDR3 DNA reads TGCGCCAGCAGCTTGGAACCCGGGGGGGAAAATCAGCCCCAGCATTTT.

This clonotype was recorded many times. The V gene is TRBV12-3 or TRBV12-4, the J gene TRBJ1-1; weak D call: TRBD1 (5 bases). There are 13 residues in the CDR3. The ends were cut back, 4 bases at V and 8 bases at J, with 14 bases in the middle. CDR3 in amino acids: CASSSSGGREAFF. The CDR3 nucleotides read TGTGCCAGCAGTTCCTCCGGGGGTAGGGAAGCTTTCTTT.

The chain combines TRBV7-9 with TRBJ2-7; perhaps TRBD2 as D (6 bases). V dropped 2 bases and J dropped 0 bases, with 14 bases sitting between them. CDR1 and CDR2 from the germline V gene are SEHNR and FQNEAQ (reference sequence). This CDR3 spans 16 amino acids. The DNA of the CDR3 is TGTGCCAGCAGCTTAAACCCTTTGGGGGGCTCCTACGAGCAGTACTTC. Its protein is CASSLNPLGGSYEQYF.

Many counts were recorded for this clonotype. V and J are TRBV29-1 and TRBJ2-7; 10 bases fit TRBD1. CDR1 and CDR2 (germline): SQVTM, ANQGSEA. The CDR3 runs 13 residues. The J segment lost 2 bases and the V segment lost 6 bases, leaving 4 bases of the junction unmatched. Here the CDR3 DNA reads TGCAGCGTGGCCGGGACAGGGGCCTACGAGCAGTACTTC. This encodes CSVAGTGAYEQYF.

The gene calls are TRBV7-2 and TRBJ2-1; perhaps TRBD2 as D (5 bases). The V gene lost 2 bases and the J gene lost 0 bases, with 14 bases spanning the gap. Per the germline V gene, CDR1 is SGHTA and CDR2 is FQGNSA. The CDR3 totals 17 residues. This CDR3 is CASSLRSGPGSYNEQFF. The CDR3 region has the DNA TGTGCCAGCAGCTTAAGGAGCGGACCAGGCTCCTACAATGAGCAGTTCTTC.

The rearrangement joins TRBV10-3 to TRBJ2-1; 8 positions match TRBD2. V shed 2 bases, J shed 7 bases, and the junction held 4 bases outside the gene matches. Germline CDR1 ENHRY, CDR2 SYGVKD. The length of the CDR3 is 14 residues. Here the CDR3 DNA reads TGTGCCATCAGTGAGGGGGTAGCGGGGAATGAGCAGTTCTTC. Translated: CAISEGVAGNEQFF.

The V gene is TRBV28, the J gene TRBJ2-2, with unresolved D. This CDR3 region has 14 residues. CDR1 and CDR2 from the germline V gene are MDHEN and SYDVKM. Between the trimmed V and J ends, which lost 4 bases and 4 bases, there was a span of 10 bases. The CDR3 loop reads CASSSLALTGELFF. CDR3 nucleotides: TGTGCCAGCAGTTCCCTGGCTCTCACCGGGGAGCTGTTTTTT.

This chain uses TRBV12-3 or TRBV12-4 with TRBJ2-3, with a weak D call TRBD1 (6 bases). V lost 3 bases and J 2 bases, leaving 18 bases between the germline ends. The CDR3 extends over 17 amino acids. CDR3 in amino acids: CASSLGSRQGFTDTQYF. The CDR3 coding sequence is TGTGCCAGCAGTTTGGGGTCGAGGCAGGGGTTCACAGATACGCAGTATTTT.

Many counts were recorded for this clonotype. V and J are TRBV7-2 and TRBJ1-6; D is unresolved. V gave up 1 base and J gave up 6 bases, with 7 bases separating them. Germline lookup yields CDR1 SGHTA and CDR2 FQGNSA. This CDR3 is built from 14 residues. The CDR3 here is CASSLGMSNSPLHF. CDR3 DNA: TGTGCCAGCAGCTTAGGCATGTCTAATTCACCCCTCCACTTT.

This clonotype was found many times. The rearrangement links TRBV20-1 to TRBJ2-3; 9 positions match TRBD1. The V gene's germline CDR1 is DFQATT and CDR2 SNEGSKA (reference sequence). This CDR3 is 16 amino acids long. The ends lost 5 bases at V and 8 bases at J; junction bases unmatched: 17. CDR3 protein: CSAEPRDRVWSATQYF. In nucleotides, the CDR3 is TGCAGTGCTGAACCCCGGGACAGGGTGTGGTCGGCTACGCAGTATTTT.

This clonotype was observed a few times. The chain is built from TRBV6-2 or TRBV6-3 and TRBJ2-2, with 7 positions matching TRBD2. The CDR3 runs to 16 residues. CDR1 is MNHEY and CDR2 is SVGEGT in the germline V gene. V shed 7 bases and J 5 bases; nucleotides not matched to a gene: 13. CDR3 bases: TGTGCCAGCACCAAAACTAGCGTCGGTATTACCGGGGAGCTGTTTTTT. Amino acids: CASTKTSVGITGELFF.

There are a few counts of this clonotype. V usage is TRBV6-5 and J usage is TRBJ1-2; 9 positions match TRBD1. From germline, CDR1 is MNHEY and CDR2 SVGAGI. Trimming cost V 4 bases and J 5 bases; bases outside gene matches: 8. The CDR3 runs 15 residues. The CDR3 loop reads CASSSGTGPWYGYTF. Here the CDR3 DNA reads TGTGCCAGCAGTTCCGGGACAGGGCCATGGTATGGCTACACCTTC.

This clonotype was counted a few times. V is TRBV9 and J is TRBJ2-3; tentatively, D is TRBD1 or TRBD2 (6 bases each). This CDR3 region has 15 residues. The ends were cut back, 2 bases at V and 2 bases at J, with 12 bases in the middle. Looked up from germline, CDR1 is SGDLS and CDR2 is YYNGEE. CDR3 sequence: CASSVGGGTTDTQYF. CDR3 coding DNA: TGTGCCAGCAGCGTGGGGGGCGGGACCACAGATACGCAGTATTTT.

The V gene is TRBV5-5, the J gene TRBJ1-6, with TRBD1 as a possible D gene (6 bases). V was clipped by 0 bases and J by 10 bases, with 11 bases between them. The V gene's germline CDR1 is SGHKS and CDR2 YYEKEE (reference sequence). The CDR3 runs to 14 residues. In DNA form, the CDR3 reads TGTGCCAGCAGCTTGGATGGGGGGCCCTCACCCCTCCACTTT. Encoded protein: CASSLDGGPSPLHF.

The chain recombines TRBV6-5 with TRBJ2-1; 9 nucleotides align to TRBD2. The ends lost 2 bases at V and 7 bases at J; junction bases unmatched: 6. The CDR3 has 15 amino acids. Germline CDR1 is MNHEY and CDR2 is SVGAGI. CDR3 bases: TGTGCCAGCAGTTACACCCTAGCGGGGAGGAATGAGCAGTTCTTC. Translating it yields CASSYTLAGRNEQFF.

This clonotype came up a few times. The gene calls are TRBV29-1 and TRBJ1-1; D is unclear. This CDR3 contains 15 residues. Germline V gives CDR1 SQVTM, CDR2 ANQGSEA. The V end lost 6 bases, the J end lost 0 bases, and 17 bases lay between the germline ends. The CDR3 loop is CSVGPAEFMNTEAFF. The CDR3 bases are TGCAGCGTGGGTCCCGCCGAGTTCATGAACACTGAAGCTTTCTTT.

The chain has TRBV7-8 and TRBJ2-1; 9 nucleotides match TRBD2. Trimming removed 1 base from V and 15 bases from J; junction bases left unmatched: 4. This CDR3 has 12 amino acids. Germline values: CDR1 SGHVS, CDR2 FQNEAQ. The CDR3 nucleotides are TGTGCCAGCAGCTTAGTCCTAGCGGGACTGTTCTTC. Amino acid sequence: CASSLVLAGLFF.

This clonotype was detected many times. The CDR3 region is CSVGGQGTYEQYF. The CDR3 DNA sequence: TGCAGCGTTGGAGGACAGGGGACCTACGAGCAGTACTTC. The chain carries TRBV29-1 and TRBJ2-7, with 9 bases lining up with TRBD1. The CDR3 is 13 residues long. J gave up 2 bases and V 4 bases, and 3 bases lay outside the gene matches. Germline V gene lookup returns CDR1 SQVTM and CDR2 ANQGSEA.

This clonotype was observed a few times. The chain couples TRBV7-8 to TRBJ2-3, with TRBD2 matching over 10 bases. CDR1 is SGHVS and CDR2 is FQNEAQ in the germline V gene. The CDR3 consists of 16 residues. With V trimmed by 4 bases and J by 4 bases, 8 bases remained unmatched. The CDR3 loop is CASSYPLAGVSDTQYF. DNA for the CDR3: TGTGCCAGCAGCTACCCGCTAGCGGGAGTGTCAGATACGCAGTATTTT.

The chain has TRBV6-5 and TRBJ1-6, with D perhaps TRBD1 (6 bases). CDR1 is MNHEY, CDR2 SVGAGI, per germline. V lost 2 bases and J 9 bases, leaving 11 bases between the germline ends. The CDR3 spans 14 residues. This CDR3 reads CASSYQGRGSPLHF. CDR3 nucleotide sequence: TGTGCCAGCAGTTACCAGGGGCGAGGTTCACCCCTCCACTTT.

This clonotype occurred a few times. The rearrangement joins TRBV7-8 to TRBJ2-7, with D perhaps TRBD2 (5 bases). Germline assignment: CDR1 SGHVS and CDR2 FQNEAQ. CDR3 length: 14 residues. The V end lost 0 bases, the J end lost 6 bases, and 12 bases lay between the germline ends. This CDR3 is CASSLALKRGEQYF. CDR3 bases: TGTGCCAGCAGCTTAGCTTTGAAACGGGGCGAGCAGTACTTC.

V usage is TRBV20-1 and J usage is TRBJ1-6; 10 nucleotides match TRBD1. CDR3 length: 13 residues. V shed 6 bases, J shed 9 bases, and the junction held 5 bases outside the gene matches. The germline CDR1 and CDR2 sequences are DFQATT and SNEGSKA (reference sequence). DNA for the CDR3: TGCAGTGCGCCAGACAGGGGGCCTTCACCCCTCCACTTT. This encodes CSAPDRGPSPLHF.

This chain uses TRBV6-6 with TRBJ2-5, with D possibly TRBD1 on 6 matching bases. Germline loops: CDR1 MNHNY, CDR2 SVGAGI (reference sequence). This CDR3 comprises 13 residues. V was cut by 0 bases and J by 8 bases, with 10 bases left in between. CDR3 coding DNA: TGTGCCAGCAGTTACTCGTTACAGGGAACCCAGTACTTC. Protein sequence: CASSYSLQGTQYF.

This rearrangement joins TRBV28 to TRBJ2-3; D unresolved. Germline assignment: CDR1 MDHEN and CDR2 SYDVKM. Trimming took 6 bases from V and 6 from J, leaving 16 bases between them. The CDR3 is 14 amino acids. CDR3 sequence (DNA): TGTGCCAGCAGCACCCCCCGACAACGGGATACGCAGTATTTT. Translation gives CASSTPRQRDTQYF.

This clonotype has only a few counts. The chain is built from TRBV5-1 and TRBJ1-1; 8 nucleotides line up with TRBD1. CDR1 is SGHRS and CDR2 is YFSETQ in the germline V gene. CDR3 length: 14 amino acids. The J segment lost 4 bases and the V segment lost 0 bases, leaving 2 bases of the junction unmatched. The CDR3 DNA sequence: TGCGCCAGCAGCTTGGCGGGACAGGTCACTGAAGCTTTCTTT. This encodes CASSLAGQVTEAFF.